This is a list of T cell receptor beta chains from one sample in a study of T cell responses to AZD1222 COVID-19 vaccine. TCRdb keeps only in-frame clones here, not all; method: immunoSEQ multiplex PCR. The table has roughly 130,000 clones, approximately 90% seen once; the top ten hold 2.5% to 4%. Source: peripheral blood, taken on day 0 of AZD1222 vaccination. The receptors shown here come from an adult in good health. The CDR3 runs from the conserved cysteine through the conserved F or W. Fields, in order: J gene, V gene, D gene, clone size, CDR3 DNA, CDR3 protein. The D gene is left open where the match is weak. The size entry is marked missing in some rows and otherwise reads once, few, many or a size class.

>TRBJ1-2|TRBV3-1/TRBV3-2|.|.
TGTGCCAGCAGCCAAGAAGGAGGGTTTCAGGGTGGCTACACCTTC
CASSQEGGFQGGYTF
>TRBJ2-4|TRBV7-2|.|.
TGTGCCAGCAGCTCAGGGGCCGGCAAAGCCAAAAACATTCAGTACTTC
CASSSGAGKAKNIQYF
>TRBJ2-1|TRBV5-1|.|.
TGCGCCAGCAGGACGGAGCCAAGCTACAATGAGCAGTTCTTC
CASRTEPSYNEQFF
>TRBJ2-1|TRBV27|.|.
TGTGCCAGCAGTTCTAGTTGGGCTGGCTCCTACAATGAGCAGTTCTTC
CASSSSWAGSYNEQFF
>TRBJ1-2|TRBV5-5|.|.
TGTGCCAGCAGCTCGTCGAGGATCAACTATGGCTACACCTTC
CASSSSRINYGYTF
>TRBJ1-2|TRBV5-1|.|.
TGCGCCAGCAGCTTAGTGGCAGGAGGATATGGCTACACCTTC
CASSLVAGGYGYTF
>TRBJ2-7|TRBV27|.|.
TGTGCCAGCAGCCCGAGGACACCGTACGAGCAGTACTTC
CASSPRTPYEQYF
>TRBJ1-1|TRBV13|.|.
TGTGCCAGCAGCATAGGGGCTGAAGCTTTCTTT
CASSIGAEAFF
>TRBJ2-2|TRBV27|.|.
TGTGCCAGCAGTCTAACCGGGGAGCTGTTTTTT
CASSLTGELFF
>TRBJ2-2|TRBV9|.|.
TGTGCCAGCAGCCCCTCAGAACGGCCGAACACCGGGGAGCTGTTTTTT
CASSPSERPNTGELFF
>TRBJ2-7|TRBV14|TRBD2|.
TGTGCCAGCAGCCAAGAGTGGGCTAGCGGGGCCTCCTACGAGCAGTACTTC
CASSQEWASGASYEQYF
>TRBJ2-2|TRBV7-3|.|once
TGTGCCAGCAGCCTCAGTACCGGGGAGCTGTTTTTT
CASSLSTGELFF
>TRBJ2-7|TRBV4-3|.|few
TGCGCCAGCAGCCAAGGAGAGGGGGCCTACGAGCAGTACTTC
CASSQGEGAYEQYF
>TRBJ2-6|TRBV3-1/TRBV3-2|TRBD1|.
TGTGCCAGCCAAAACAGGGGGACTGGGGCCAACGTCCTGACTTTC
CASQNRGTGANVLTF
>TRBJ2-1|TRBV6-2/TRBV6-3|TRBD2|.
TGTGCCAGCAGTAGTCAACTAGCGACTAAATCCTACAATGAGCAGTTCTTC
CASSSQLATKSYNEQFF